The entry below describes one TCR beta chain. The entry originates in a study of T cell responses to AZD1222 COVID-19 vaccine. CDR1 is SGHTA, CDR2 FQGNSA, per germline. The CDR3 extends over 16 amino acids. Between the trimmed V and J ends, which lost 3 bases and 0 bases, there was a span of 12 bases. Profiling relied on immunoSEQ multiplex PCR, and the TCRdb table lists in-frame clones only, not all of them. This sample's clone table lists over 120,000 clones. Sequencing was performed on peripheral blood. This receptor was obtained from an adult in good health. The chain is built from TRBV7-2 and TRBJ1-3; D is unclear. CDR3 region: CASSFGPGLSGNTIYF. DNA for the CDR3: TGTGCCAGCAGCTTTGGTCCGGGCCTCTCTGGAAACACCATATATTTT.